The source of this TCR beta chain is a study of T cell responses to AZD1222 COVID-19 vaccine. Trimming shortened V by 0 bases and J by 10 bases, and 18 bases separated the two germline ends. Germline V gene lookup returns CDR1 MNHNS and CDR2 SASEGT. The CDR3 is 16 residues long. In its sample, this clone was seen once. Profiling relied on immunoSEQ multiplex PCR, and the TCRdb table lists in-frame clones only, not all of them. The sample has some 90,000 clones; roughly 91% are singletons. This material consisted of peripheral blood, taken 28 days after the second AZD1222 dose. V and J are TRBV6-1 and TRBJ1-4; possibly TRBD1 for D (6 bases). This clonotype originated in an adult who received the AZD1222 COVID-19 vaccine. The CDR3: CASSEASARGSGKLFF. CDR3 DNA: TGTGCCAGCAGTGAAGCCAGTGCCAGGGGCTCAGGAAAACTGTTTTTT.